This entry features one T cell receptor beta chain sequence. The authors' processing: Researchers report that nucleated cell counts were estimated from reference gene primer amplification. Sequencing was performed with immunoSEQ multiplex PCR; in TCRdb, only in-frame clones are kept and a portion is missing. That table gives V, J and clone size, and the DNA gave D and trimming. This sample carries around 400,000 clones, roughly 91% of them seen once, and the ten largest clones take approximately 1.5%. This entry comes from a study of blood T cell repertoires in COVID-19. In the study overall: The cDNA or gDNA used as material had been derived from T cells, B-cell-depleted T cells, or PBMCs.

Everyone who took part was roughly 18 to 89 years old, and they came from about two dozen US areas. The recovered donors of Cohort 3 showed two negative PCRs, clearance, or symptom resolution. J gave up 2 bases and V 1 base, and 6 bases lay outside the gene matches. The V gene's germline CDR1 is SGHTA and CDR2 FQGNSA. The CDR3 spans 18 residues. Sample: PBMCs or T cells enriched from blood (not recorded which). This receptor was obtained from a young woman who had recovered from COVID-19. V and J are TRBV7-2 and TRBJ1-3; 12 nucleotides line up with TRBD1. The CDR3 region has the DNA TGTGCCAGCAGCTTAGTAGGGACAGGGGGCTTAACTGGAAACACCATATATTTT. This codes for CASSLVGTGGLTGNTIYF. The full variable domain, with the rest looked up from reference TRBV7-2 and TRBJ1-3, is GAGVSQSPSNKVTEKGKDVELRCDPISGHTALYWYRQSLGQGLEFLIYFQGNSAPDKSGLPSDRFSAERTGGSVSTLTIQRTQQEDSAVYLCASSLVGTGGLTGNTIYFGEGSWLTVV.